This is a list of T cell receptor beta chains from one sample in a study of blood T cells in healthy people across ages. One entry per CDR3 protein results from TCRdb running MiXCR on the 5' RACE reads. Of about 1.6 million distinct CDR3 sequences in the sample, about 32% were seen once. The sample consisted of blood. These receptor sequences come from a woman in her thirties in good health. Each CDR3 is given with its conserved first and last residue. Fields, in order: V gene, clone size, J gene, D gene, CDR3 length, CDR3 protein. The D gene is left open where the match is weak. The size of a clone is reported for some rows only, either as once, few or many, or as a class for expanded clones.

TRBV24-1	.	TRBJ1-5	.	16	CATSDLTGFSNQPQHF
TRBV6-5	.	TRBJ2-1	.	16	CASSYAQVASGYEQFF
TRBV7-6	few	TRBJ2-1	.	15	CASSLFDANQGEQFF
TRBV28	few	TRBJ2-5	TRBD2	18	CASSPGLAGGSAQETQYF
TRBV27	many	TRBJ1-5	.	15	CASSARGGRNQPQHF
TRBV5-1	.	TRBJ2-1	.	14	CASSLGVGGDEQFF
TRBV20-1	few	TRBJ1-2	.	13	CSANRGERSGYTF
TRBV10-3	.	TRBJ2-3	.	14	CAISGSARTDTQYF
TRBV12-3/TRBV12-4	many	TRBJ2-1	.	14	CASSLVWGGDEQFF
TRBV20-1	.	TRBJ2-1	TRBD2	17	CSATGTSGRGSYNEQFF
TRBV20-1	.	TRBJ2-3	.	12	CSAKAHTDTQYF
TRBV15	.	TRBJ2-3	TRBD2	17	CATSRDSRGGVTDTQYF
TRBV7-8	.	TRBJ2-5	TRBD1	15	CATGTGDNILETQYF
TRBV7-3	.	TRBJ1-1	.	14	CASSLIQVLLRAFF
TRBV6-2/TRBV6-3	few	TRBJ1-5	.	18	CASSYSIGDGRANQPQHF
TRBV6-2/TRBV6-3	few	TRBJ1-1	.	15	CASNGEGEMNTEAFF
TRBV10-3	.	TRBJ2-4	TRBD1	15	CAISEGQGAKNIQYF
TRBV20-1	.	TRBJ2-1	.	13	CSAPRSSYNEQFF
TRBV2	.	TRBJ2-1	TRBD2	14	CAKERGLSYNEQFF
TRBV20-1	.	TRBJ2-1	.	15	CSAPRAAFSYNEQFF
TRBV11-2	.	.	.	16	CASSLIHLPDRYEQYF
TRBV10-3	many	TRBJ2-7	.	16	CAISGQGLPSSYEQYF
TRBV20-1	.	TRBJ2-1	TRBD2	14	CSASLLAGYNEQFF
TRBV6-1	.	TRBJ2-2	.	12	CASSEGVGELFF
TRBV28	.	TRBJ2-3	TRBD2	15	CASAPSGRATDTQYF
TRBV19	.	TRBJ2-1	TRBD2	15	CASSMEAGVDNEQFF
TRBV24-1	.	TRBJ2-1	.	17	CATSDPGRTSSYNEQFF
TRBV15	many	TRBJ2-4	.	16	CATSRDQGTAKNIQYF
TRBV20-1	.	TRBJ1-1	.	15	CSARDDGGWNTEAFF
TRBV12-3/TRBV12-4	few	TRBJ1-1	.	15	CARSLRRVKDTEAFF
TRBV5-1	.	TRBJ1-2	.	14	CASSLASGAQGYTF
TRBV2	.	TRBJ2-5	TRBD2	16	CANSLGLAGGGETQYF
TRBV10-3	.	TRBJ2-7	TRBD2	16	CAISLTPGGTPYEQYF
TRBV7-3	few	TRBJ1-2	.	15	CASSPAAGQVYGYTF
TRBV4-1	.	TRBJ2-7	.	15	CASSALGGKVDEQYF
TRBV10-1	once	TRBJ2-7	TRBD1	16	CASSGSEQGWYYEQYF
TRBV9	.	TRBJ2-7	.	15	CASSPDRRYSYEQYF
TRBV7-3	once	TRBJ1-1	TRBD1	16	CASSSHRGLPNTEAFF
TRBV20-1	many	TRBJ2-7	.	13	CSALRDNSYEQYF
TRBV5-1	.	TRBJ1-2	.	14	CASSLAQGTIGYTF
TRBV12-3/TRBV12-4	.	TRBJ2-7	.	14	CASSTDGGSYEQYF
TRBV5-1	once	.	TRBD2	16	CASSIGLAGGPETQYF
TRBV12-3/TRBV12-4	many	TRBJ2-1	.	14	CASRQGSSYNEQFF
TRBV20-1	few	TRBJ2-1	TRBD2	14	CSAFSGSSYAEQFF
TRBV13	.	TRBJ2-7	.	13	CASSPYGAYEQYF
TRBV5-1	.	TRBJ1-2	TRBD1	13	CASSPDRANGYTF
TRBV27	few	TRBJ2-7	.	13	CASSFSGVGEQYF
TRBV20-1	few	TRBJ2-1	.	16	CSARDQGGGYYNEQFF
TRBV11-2	few	TRBJ2-3	.	17	CASSLSVPGTGTDTQYF
TRBV20-1	.	TRBJ2-1	TRBD2	15	CSARPLAGGTNEQFF